The sequence of this T cell receptor (beta chain) was determined in a study of T cells in localized non-small cell lung cancer. Whole-study findings and limits: Adjacent lung tissue had a median approximately 57 of the top 100 clones found in the tumor. An association was observed between higher blood T cell density and longer overall survival. Uninvolved nearby lung showed the greatest T cell clonality, exceeding that found in tumor. Only one tumor region went through sequencing, so heterogeneity may still be there.

The length of the CDR3 is 14 residues. In germline, CDR1 is KGHSH, CDR2 LQKENI. Trimming removed 6 bases at V and 9 bases at J, with 20 bases between. Regarding this clone: The antigen remains undetermined.

Profiled with immunoSEQ multiplex PCR; TCRdb holds only in-frame clones, not every one. The sample records about 53,000 clones, over 80% being singletons. This chain joins TRBV18 and TRBJ1-1; D possibly corresponds to TRBD1 (5 bases). This sample comprised peripheral blood mononuclear cells, obtained before any cancer treatment. The receptor comes from a man aged 40 to 75 with stage III lung adenocarcinoma. The DNA of the CDR3 is TGTGCCAGCTCTTCGGGGGAGATGGGTCCCCAAGCTTTCTTT. Protein product: CASSSGEMGPQAFF.